This T cell receptor (beta chain) was identified in a study of cytomegalovirus exposure and HLA in healthy donors. General study results and limits: A later analysis by the authors found several of the most significant clusters apparently linked to common viral pathogens. TCR beta V segments were, for the most part, productive about 87% or about 30% of the time in an earlier analysis.

The donors, nominally healthy at sampling, likely had unrecorded immune exposures. A multiplex PCR was run with 60 Vbeta primers and 13 Jbeta primers. Clones were read by immunoSEQ multiplex PCR, and TCRdb kept only the in-frame ones, dropping some. Of roughly 180,000 clones listed, 9.5% are singletons. With regard to this clone: Its antigen is unknown.

The CDR3 is 16 residues long. In germline, CDR1 is MNHEY, CDR2 SMNVEV (reference sequence). V gave up 3 bases and J gave up 4 bases, with 15 bases separating them. Sequencing was carried out using PBMCs. The rearrangement uses TRBV27 and TRBJ2-2; tentative D call: TRBD2 (6 bases). The clonotype originates from a woman aged 25 to 45 in good health and CMV-seropositive. The CDR3 DNA follows: TGTGCCAGCAGTTTCCGAACCGGGACTTTCACCGGGGAGCTGTTTTTT. Its translation is CASSFRTGTFTGELFF.